The text below deals with one T cell receptor beta chain. Its antigen is undetermined. The sample belongs to a study of cytomegalovirus exposure and HLA in healthy donors. Study-level information: Most genotyped donors, around 86% of about 430, had Caucasian-associated genetic ancestry.

Overall study findings and caveats: Available immune exposure information covered CMV serostatus only.

Vbeta (60) and Jbeta (13) primers were used in the PCR. Assay: immunoSEQ multiplex PCR; the TCRdb copy retains only in-frame clones and omits some. The repertoire holds roughly 140,000 clones, with approximately 83% as singletons. Germline values: CDR1 SGHRS, CDR2 YFSETQ. The CDR3 totals 12 residues. The origin of this receptor is a male donor in good health and CMV-seronegative. The sequenced material came from PBMCs. The chain combines TRBV5-1 with TRBJ2-5; 8 nucleotides align to TRBD1. Judging by the DNA end, TRBJ2-7 fits better; the J call may be wrong. CDR3 DNA: TGCGCCAGCAGCGAGGACAGGGACGAGCAGTACTTC. Protein sequence: CASSEDRDEQYF.